Presented here are 8 T cell receptor beta chains from one specimen sequenced in a study of CXCR3-negative and CXCR3-positive naive CD8 T cells. Libraries were UMI-labeled 5' RACE TRB cDNA. TCRdb reprocessed the 5' RACE reads, with one entry per CDR3 protein and no DNA. The sample's table shows more than 100,000 distinct CDR3 sequences. Whole-study results and caveats: TRB CDR3s were more hydrophobic in CXCR3-positive than in CXCR3-negative naive cells.

Their cognate antigens are unknown. Specimen: naive CXCR3+ CD8+ T cells from blood. Subset given: CD45RO-CCR7+CD27+CD95- naive CD8+ T cells expressing CXCR3 (TNR3+). These TCRs come from a human donor in good health. Some clones in this sample may be carry-over from other donors' samples.

This chain uses TRBV12-3 or TRBV12-4 with TRBJ1-1; TCRdb designates TRBD1, a call that cannot be tested without DNA. The CDR3 is made up of 15 amino acids. CDR3 protein: CASSPPTGVNTEAFF.

The rearrangement links TRBV20-1 to TRBJ1-2. Germline loops: CDR1 DFQATT, CDR2 SNEGSKA (reference sequence). The CDR3 is made up of 12 amino acids. The CDR3 spells CSLVEGEDGYTF.

The rearrangement uses TRBV25-1 and TRBJ2-7; TCRdb's assignment of TRBD1 cannot be checked, as there is no DNA. There are 14 residues in the CDR3. The V gene's germline CDR1 is MGHDK and CDR2 SYGVNS. The CDR3 reads CASSEWGTGYEQYF.

J is TRBJ1-1 and V is TRBV29-1. CDR1 is SQVTM and CDR2 is ANQGSEA in the germline V gene. The CDR3 runs 13 residues. CDR3 loop: CSVELSGITEAFF.

The rearrangement links TRBV4-3 to TRBJ1-1. The CDR3 is 17 residues long. CDR1 LGHNA and CDR2 YSLEER come from the germline V gene. Here the CDR3 reads CASSQDGSGTGNTEAFF.

The J gene is TRBJ2-3, the V gene TRBV7-8. The CDR3 length is 14 residues. Germline loops: CDR1 SGHVS, CDR2 FQNEAQ. This chain's CDR3 is CASTPSGDLDTQYF.

The chain has TRBV7-8 and TRBJ2-4; the TCRdb call, TRBD1, lacks DNA for checking. Germline V lookup: CDR1 SGHVS, CDR2 FQNEAQ. The CDR3 covers 14 residues. CDR3 region: CASSSGVDKNIQYF.

This sequence joins TRBV20-1 and TRBJ2-7; the TRBD2 assignment by TCRdb is unverifiable without DNA. The CDR3 consists of 12 residues. Germline V gives CDR1 DFQATT, CDR2 SNEGSKA (reference sequence). The CDR3 here is CSARPLSYEQYF.